This T cell receptor (beta chain) was captured by sequencing in a study of cytomegalovirus exposure and HLA in healthy donors. Study-wide points: Whilst most TCR sequences proved rare, a subset of public TCRs occurred across many donors. Earlier analysis looked at TCR beta V segments, and most were productive about 87% or about 30% of the time.

Looked up from germline, CDR1 is SGHRS and CDR2 is YFSETQ. V trimming: 3 bases; J trimming: 5 bases; junction bases outside the gene matches: 4. This CDR3 is built from 14 residues. Points on this clone: What it binds is unknown.

PCR used 60 Vbeta primers and 13 Jbeta primers. In the authors' workflow: There were 80 million to 95 million unique TCR beta chains by a later count, and some 11 million of them were shared. The assay was immunoSEQ multiplex PCR, and TCRdb's table has in-frame clones only and misses some. The V and J calls and clone size are taken from that table; D and trimming were inferred from the DNA. The data hold about 86,000 clones, with about three quarters observed a single time. The clonotype originates from a female donor in good health and CMV-seronegative. Sequenced sample: PBMCs. The chain carries TRBV5-1 and TRBJ1-1; the match to TRBD1 covers 10 bases. The CDR3, as DNA: TGCGCCAGCAGCTGGAGGGACAGGGGTACTGAAGCTTTCTTT. It yields the protein CASSWRDRGTEAFF. The full variable domain, rest sourced from reference TRBV5-1 and TRBJ1-1, is KAGVTQTPRYLIKTRGQQVTLSCSPISGHRSVSWYQQTPGQGLQFLFEYFSETQRNKGNFPGRFSGRQFSNSRSEMNVSTLELGDSALYLCASSWRDRGTEAFFGQGTRLTVV.